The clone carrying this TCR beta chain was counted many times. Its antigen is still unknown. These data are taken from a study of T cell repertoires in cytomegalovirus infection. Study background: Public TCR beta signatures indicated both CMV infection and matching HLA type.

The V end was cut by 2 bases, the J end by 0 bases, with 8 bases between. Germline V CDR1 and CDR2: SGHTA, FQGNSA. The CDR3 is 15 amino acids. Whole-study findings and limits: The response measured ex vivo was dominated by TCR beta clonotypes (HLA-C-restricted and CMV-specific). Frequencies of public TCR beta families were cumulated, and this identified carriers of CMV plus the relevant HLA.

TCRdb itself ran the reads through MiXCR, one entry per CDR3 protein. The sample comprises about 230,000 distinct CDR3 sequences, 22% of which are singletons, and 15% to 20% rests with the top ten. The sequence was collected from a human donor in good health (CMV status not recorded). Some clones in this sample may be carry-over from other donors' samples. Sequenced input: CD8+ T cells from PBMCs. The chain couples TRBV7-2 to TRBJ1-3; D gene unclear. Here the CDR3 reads CASSLFGSSGNTIYF. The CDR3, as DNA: TGTGCCAGCAGCTTATTTGGATCCTCTGGAAACACCATATATTTT.